These 10 T cell receptor beta chains share one sample of origin, sequenced in a study of blood T cell repertoires in COVID-19. Measured with immunoSEQ multiplex PCR; TCRdb has only the in-frame clones, and not every one. The sample has about 74,000 clones, about 86% seen once. The sample taken for sequencing was peripheral blood. These receptors were obtained from a woman of 80 years or more with acute or convalescent COVID-19.

The chain is built from TRBV3-1 (or the pseudogene TRBV3-2) and TRBJ2-1; the D gene is possibly TRBD1 (6 bases). Trimming removed 4 bases at V and 7 bases at J, with 14 bases between. This CDR3 comprises 14 residues. Germline V gene sequence: CDR1 LGHDT, CDR2 YNNKEL (reference sequence). The CDR3 sequence: CASSRTGYYNEQFF. CDR3 in DNA: TGTGCCAGCAGCCGAACAGGGTATTATAATGAGCAGTTCTTC.

The chain employs TRBV27 and TRBJ1-2; 7 nucleotides match TRBD1. CDR1 MNHEY and CDR2 SMNVEV come from the germline V gene (reference sequence). Germline trimming cut 2 bases from V and 2 bases from J; bases unmatched to any gene: 5. The CDR3 is 15 residues long. CDR3: CASSLKGGTNYGYTF. The CDR3 coding sequence is TGTGCCAGCAGTTTAAAAGGGGGCACCAACTATGGCTACACCTTC.

The rearrangement links TRBV5-1 to TRBJ2-5; 14 bases are a match to TRBD2. Germline-derived CDR1 and CDR2 are SGHRS and YFSETQ. The CDR3 is 18 amino acids. Trimming at V came to 0 bases and at J to 6 bases, leaving 10 bases not matched to a gene. The CDR3 loop is CASSLVATSGRAGKTQYF. CDR3 in DNA: TGCGCCAGCAGCTTGGTAGCGACTAGCGGGAGGGCCGGAAAGACCCAGTACTTC.

The chain employs TRBV19 and TRBJ1-2; 7 nucleotides align to TRBD1. The germline V gene has CDR1 LNHDA and CDR2 SQIVND (reference sequence). CDR3 length: 13 residues. Unmatched junction bases numbered 7, after V lost 8 bases and J lost 4 bases. The CDR3 protein is CASRRTGPYGYTF. CDR3 sequence (DNA): TGTGCCAGTCGTAGGACAGGCCCCTATGGCTACACCTTC. Variable domain in full (rest from reference TRBV19 and TRBJ1-2): DGGITQSPKYLFRKEGQNVTLSCEQNLNHDAMYWYRQDPGQGLRLIYYSQIVNDFQKGDIAEGYSVSREKKESFPLTVTSAQKNPTAFYLCASRRTGPYGYTFGSGTRLTVV.

The chain is built from TRBV7-2 and TRBJ1-1, with D possibly matching TRBD1 (5 bases). Trimming removed 4 bases at V and 4 bases at J, with 25 bases between. The CDR3 runs 18 residues. Germline assignment: CDR1 SGHTA and CDR2 FQGNSA. CDR3 coding DNA: TGTGCCAGCAGCTCCTTAGGGGCCGGGGGTCGGAGAGGCACTGAAGCTTTCTTT. It encodes CASSSLGAGGRRGTEAFF.

The CDR3 nucleotides are TGTGCCAGTAGTATAGATACAGGGGGCACTGAAGCTTTCTTT. It yields the protein CASSIDTGGTEAFF. The chain combines TRBV19 with TRBJ1-1; TRBD1 matches at 8 bases. Trimming cost V 0 bases and J 4 bases; bases outside gene matches: 1. The CDR3 is made up of 14 amino acids. The germline gives CDR1 LNHDA, CDR2 SQIVND (reference sequence).

The V gene is TRBV19, the J gene TRBJ2-6, with a weak D call TRBD1 (6 bases). CDR1 is LNHDA and CDR2 is SQIVND in the germline V gene (reference sequence). Trimming took off 3 bases at V and 0 bases at J, with 18 bases between the two ends. The CDR3 has 19 amino acids. This CDR3 reads CASSIGIRTDLSGANVLTF. In DNA form, the CDR3 reads TGTGCCAGTAGTATCGGAATAAGGACAGACCTCTCTGGGGCCAACGTCCTGACTTTC. Drawing the rest from reference TRBV19 and TRBJ2-6, the complete variable domain is DGGITQSPKYLFRKEGQNVTLSCEQNLNHDAMYWYRQDPGQGLRLIYYSQIVNDFQKGDIAEGYSVSREKKESFPLTVTSAQKNPTAFYLCASSIGIRTDLSGANVLTFGAGSRLTVL.

The V call is TRBV11-2, the J call TRBJ2-1, with TRBD2 matching 14 bases. This CDR3 comprises 16 residues. The junction had 10 bases not matched to a gene; V was cut back by 4 bases and J by 11 bases. Looked up from germline, CDR1 is SGHAT and CDR2 is FQNNGV. DNA for the CDR3: TGTGCCAGCAGCTCACCGCGACTAGCGGGGGGGCGAAAGCAGTTCTTC. This codes for CASSSPRLAGGRKQFF.

In this sample, this clone turned up a few times. The chain uses TRBV5-1 and TRBJ1-2; 9 nucleotides line up with TRBD1. This CDR3 spans 14 amino acids. The germline CDR1 and CDR2 sequences are SGHRS and YFSETQ. Unmatched junction bases numbered 7, after V lost 3 bases and J lost 7 bases. CDR3 loop: CASSSDGTGRGYTF. DNA of the CDR3: TGCGCCAGCAGCTCGGACGGGACAGGGCGTGGCTACACCTTC. Based on the CDR3 plus reference TRBV5-1 and TRBJ1-2, the full variable domain is KAGVTQTPRYLIKTRGQQVTLSCSPISGHRSVSWYQQTPGQGLQFLFEYFSETQRNKGNFPGRFSGRQFSNSRSEMNVSTLELGDSALYLCASSSDGTGRGYTFGSGTRLTVV.

This rearrangement joins TRBV5-6 to TRBJ2-1, with 7 bases identical to TRBD2. V was pared by 1 base and J by 4 bases, with 5 bases of the junction left unmatched. Germline CDR1 is SGHDT and CDR2 is YYEEEE. This CDR3 spans 15 amino acids. CDR3 nucleotides: TGTGCCAGCAGCTTGAGCGGGGCCCCTTACAATGAGCAGTTCTTC. It yields the protein CASSLSGAPYNEQFF.